This TCR beta chain was retrieved from a study of post-analysis software for immune sequencing data. Across the whole study: Some patients lacked subtype; others had relapsing-remitting, secondary progressive or progressive-relapsing disease. Study-wide results and limits: Strong co-clustering by F measure was evident for samples that had been prepared in the same batch. In multiple sclerosis, normalized Chao1 diversity was significantly below that of controls. Controls had lower frequencies than patients of roughly five TRBV segments, which included TRBV5-6, TRBV5-1 and TRBV20-1.

A note on this clonotype: Its antigen is unidentified.

The CDR3 loop spans 16 amino acids. Trimming stripped 2 bases from V and 0 bases from J, with 12 bases between. Germline lookup yields CDR1 KGHSH and CDR2 LQKENI. Presence of unique molecular identifiers characterized the TCR beta cDNA libraries. Input amounts of 1 to 10 million T cells were used. These gave around 500,000 cDNA molecules, so each molecule approximated one T cell. TCRdb redid the calling of the PCR reads with MiXCR, one entry per CDR3 protein. The sample carries some 690,000 distinct CDR3 sequences, roughly 30% recorded once. The sequence derives from a girl aged 5-17 years with multiple sclerosis. Sequenced input: blood. The chain recombines TRBV18 with TRBJ2-3; D tentatively reads TRBD1 or TRBD2 (5 bases each). CDR3 amino acids: CASSPTRGFSTDTQYF. For the CDR3, the DNA is TGTGCCAGCTCACCAACCCGGGGCTTTAGCACAGATACGCAGTATTTT.